This TCR beta chain was sequenced during a study of blood T cell repertoires in COVID-19. Study background: T cells, B-cell-depleted T cells, or PBMCs supplied cDNA or gDNA.

Germline CDR1 and CDR2: SEHNR and FQNEAQ (reference sequence). V lost 1 base to trimming and J lost 4 bases, with 10 bases between them. CDR3 length: 14 amino acids. Original methodology: Nucleated cell counts were estimated from reference gene primer amplification. Repertoires were generated with immunoSEQ multiplex PCR, while TCRdb's copy carries only in-frame clones and drops some. V and J calls and clone size are as listed in that table; D and trimming were resolved from the DNA. The profile shows about 200,000 clones, roughly 82% of them singletons. Seattle enrolled patients during active infection and tracked them longitudinally.

The V and J genes are TRBV7-9 and TRBJ1-1; D might be TRBD1 (6 bases). The sequencing input was peripheral blood. The receptor was derived from a woman aged 60-75 years with COVID-19, enrolled during active disease. This CDR3 is CASSLVGGATEAFF. DNA for the CDR3: TGTGCCAGCAGCTTAGTGGGGGGGGCCACTGAAGCTTTCTTT.